This T cell receptor beta chain came from a study of blood T cell repertoires in COVID-19. This clone has a single count. Produced via immunoSEQ multiplex PCR; TCRdb's table is partial and in-frame only. The sample shows around 150,000 clones, roughly four fifths of them seen only once. J was trimmed by 6 bases and V by 8 bases; bases with no gene match: 11. Looked up from germline, CDR1 is SGHTA and CDR2 is FQGNSA. This CDR3 is built from 16 residues. The gene calls are TRBV7-2 and TRBJ2-4, with 12 positions matching TRBD2. The sequenced sample was peripheral blood. This TCR was recovered from a human donor in a cohort sampled during active COVID-19. The CDR3 reads CASRPSGGANRNIQYF. CDR3 in DNA: TGTGCCAGCCGCCCTAGCGGGGGGGCCAATAGAAACATTCAGTACTTC.